This TCR beta chain was documented in a study of T-cell memory formation after mild COVID-19. Study information: Each donor largely had its own TCR clusters.

This clonotype was counted ten times or more. Germline V lookup: CDR1 SGHTA, CDR2 FQGTGA. This CDR3 has 18 residues. The V and J ends lost 5 bases and 4 bases, in that order; junction bases with no gene match: 14. TCRdb ran MiXCR on the 5' RACE reads and lists one entry per CDR3 protein. Here the sample spans hundreds of thousands of distinct CDR3 sequences, about a fifth being singletons. This clonotype originated in an adult woman who had mild COVID-19 (a few samples of this study predate the infection). Cell type and time point are not known. Material for sequencing was PBMCs or a T cell subset sorted from them (not recorded which). The chain has TRBV7-3 and TRBJ2-5; 12 bases map to TRBD2. This chain's CDR3 is CASSRGASGGASRETQYF. DNA for the CDR3: TGTGCCAGCAGCCGCGGGGCTAGCGGGGGGGCGAGTCGAGAGACCCAGTACTTC.